The rows below give T cell receptor beta chains drawn from one sample of a study of blood T cell repertoires in COVID-19. The assay was immunoSEQ multiplex PCR, and TCRdb's table has in-frame clones only and misses some. The table includes under 200,000 clones, approximately 81% detected once. Sequencing was done on a sample of peripheral blood. Every receptor here comes from a man aged 35 to 55 with acute or convalescent COVID-19. CDR3s include the opening cysteine and the closing phenylalanine or tryptophan. D genes are given only for firm matches. A row's size may be missing; if present it is once, few, many or a size class.

-	-	TRBV6-1	TRBJ1-5	TGTGCCAGCAGTGAAGCTGGAGAACAGCCCCAGCATTTT	CASSEAGEQPQHF
-	-	TRBV6-5	TRBJ1-1	TGTGCCAGCAATCGGGGGGACACTGAAGCTTTCTTT	CASNRGDTEAFF
-	-	TRBV19	TRBJ1-2	TGTGCCAGTAGTATCGACAGAGCGATAGGGAACTACACCTTC	CASSIDRAIGNYTF
-	once	TRBV7-2	TRBJ2-3	TGTGCCAGCAGCTCCCCCCGGGAAGATACGCAGTATTTT	CASSSPREDTQYF
TRBD1	-	TRBV29-1	TRBJ2-7	TGCAGCGCCAGACCTGGGACAGGGTCTTCCGAGCAGTACTTC	CSARPGTGSSEQYF
TRBD1	-	TRBV5-4	TRBJ1-1	TGTGCCAGCAGCACACCCAGGGGGATGACTGAAGCTTTCTTT	CASSTPRGMTEAFF
-	-	TRBV19	TRBJ1-2	TGTGCCAGTAGTATCCGCGCAGGGGCTGGTGGCTATGGCTACACCTTC	CASSIRAGAGGYGYTF
TRBD1	-	TRBV28	TRBJ2-3	TGTGCCAGCAGTTTAAGTGAGGGGGCAAAAAGCATTAGCACAGATACGCAGTATTTT	CASSLSEGAKSISTDTQYF
-	once	TRBV10-3	TRBJ2-1	TGTGCCATCAGTGACGGGGATTACAATGAGCAGTTCTTC	CAISDGDYNEQFF
TRBD1	-	TRBV11-2	TRBJ2-7	TGTGCCAGCAGCAGGACAGGGGGGACCTACGAGCAGTACTTC	CASSRTGGTYEQYF
-	-	TRBV30	TRBJ1-3	TGTGCCTGGGGACTATCGACCATATATTTT	CAWGLSTIYF
TRBD1	-	TRBV6-5	TRBJ1-1	TGTGCCAGCAGAGGGACAGGGGGCCAGAACACCGAAGCTTTCTTT	CASRGTGGQNTEAFF
TRBD2	-	TRBV4-1	TRBJ2-7	TGCGCCAGCAGTACACTAGCGGGGCGGTACGAGCAGTACTTC	CASSTLAGRYEQYF
-	-	TRBV12-5	TRBJ1-1	TGTGCTAGTGGTTTGGTACTTGGGGGGAAAGGCACTGAAGCTTTCTTT	CASGLVLGGKGTEAFF
-	-	TRBV29-1	TRBJ2-1	TGCAGCGTTGCTGAGTACAATGAGCAGTTCTTC	CSVAEYNEQFF
TRBD1	many	TRBV2	TRBJ1-2	TGTGCCAGCAGGTATGATGGGACAGGCTGGCGTGGCTACACCTTC	CASRYDGTGWRGYTF
-	-	TRBV2	TRBJ1-1	TGTGCCAGCAGTGAGGCAGGGGAGACTGAAGCTTTCTTT	CASSEAGETEAFF
TRBD1	-	TRBV13	TRBJ2-7	TGTGCCAGCACCGCCTCGACAGGGGCGAATTCCTACGAGCAGTACTTC	CASTASTGANSYEQYF
-	-	TRBV5-5	TRBJ1-5	TGTGCCAGCAGCTTCGGGGGTAACAATCAGCCCCAGCATTTT	CASSFGGNNQPQHF
TRBD1	-	TRBV5-4	TRBJ1-2	TGTGCCAGCAGCTCACTGGACAGGGGAGGTTACAACGGCTACACCTTC	CASSSLDRGGYNGYTF
-	-	TRBV3-1/TRBV3-2	TRBJ2-2	TGTGCCAGCAGCCGCGGGGTGACCACCCGGGAGCTGTTTTTT	CASSRGVTTRELFF
TRBD1	-	TRBV5-1	TRBJ1-2	TGCGCCAGCAGCTTGGAGGGGACAGGGGCTAACTATGGCTACACCTTC	CASSLEGTGANYGYTF
TRBD1	-	TRBV7-9	TRBJ1-1	TGTGCCAGCAGCTTAGGAGGGACAGGAAACACTGAAGCTTTCTTT	CASSLGGTGNTEAFF
-	-	TRBV19	TRBJ2-2	TGTGCCAGTAGTACCCAGGGGAACACCGGGGAGCTGTTTTTT	CASSTQGNTGELFF